What follows is one T cell receptor beta chain and its context. Its antigen is unknown. This table comes from immunoSEQ multiplex PCR, and its TCRdb copy is limited to in-frame clones, with some not included. Of roughly 2,300,000 clones listed, around 90% are singletons. Donors were healthy HIV-negative adults without recently reported acute infections or vaccinations. CD4+ cells underwent separation, giving CD45RA+ naive and CD45RA-negative memory subsets. The CDR3 runs 15 residues. Trimming took 4 bases from V and 3 from J; bases not matched to a gene: 2. Germline CDR1 and CDR2: SGHNT and YYREEE (reference sequence). The data were obtained in a study of shared clonotypes between healthy human individuals. Study findings and constraints: Clonotypes not shared had lower generation probabilities than those common to all four donors. Sequencing depth was predicted to influence how clonotypes are shared among donors.

This chain connects TRBV5-4 to TRBJ2-1; 12 bases match TRBD2. This receptor was taken from a man aged 18 to 30 in good health. Some clones in this sample may be carry-over from other donors' samples. The sequencing input was naive CD4+ T cells from PBMCs. Subset denoted: CD45RA+ positively selected. DNA of the CDR3: TGTGCCAGCAGCCAGGGACTAGCGGGCTACAATGAGCAGTTCTTC. Protein sequence: CASSQGLAGYNEQFF.